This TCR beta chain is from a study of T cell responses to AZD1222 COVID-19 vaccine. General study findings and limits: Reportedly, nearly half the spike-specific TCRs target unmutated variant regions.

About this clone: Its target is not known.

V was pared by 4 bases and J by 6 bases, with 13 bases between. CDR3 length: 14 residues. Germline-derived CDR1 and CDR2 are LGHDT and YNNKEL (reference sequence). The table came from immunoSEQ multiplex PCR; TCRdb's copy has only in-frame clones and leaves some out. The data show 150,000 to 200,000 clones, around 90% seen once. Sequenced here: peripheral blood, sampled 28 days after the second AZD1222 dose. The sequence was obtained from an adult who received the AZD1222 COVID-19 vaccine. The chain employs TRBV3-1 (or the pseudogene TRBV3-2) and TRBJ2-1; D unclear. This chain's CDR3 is CASSPDGQSNEQFF. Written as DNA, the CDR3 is TGTGCCAGCAGCCCTGACGGGCAATCCAATGAGCAGTTCTTC.